This is a list of T cell receptor beta chains from one sample in a study of T cells in Graves' hyperthyroidism and ophthalmopathy. Each CDR3 protein is one row after TCRdb ran MiXCR on the multiplex PCR reads. Of about 840,000 distinct CDR3 sequences detected, about two fifths appear once; the ten largest clones hold 7.5% to 9.5%. Source material: blood. All receptors derive from a man younger than 30 with Graves' hyperthyroidism. Each CDR3 is given with its conserved first and last residue. D genes are given only for firm matches. Some rows mark clone size as missing; the rest say once, few, many or name a class of expanded clone.

J gene	D gene	V gene	clone size	CDR3 DNA	CDR3 protein
TRBJ1-5	-	TRBV27	-	TGTGCCAGCAGTTTGCTAGGACGGGATAATCAGCCCCAGCATTTT	CASSLLGRDNQPQHF
TRBJ2-2	-	TRBV29-1	-	TGCAGCGTTCTTAGCTGGATTAACACCGGGGAGCTGTTTTTT	CSVLSWINTGELFF
TRBJ2-7	-	TRBV12-3/TRBV12-4	few	TGTGCCAGCAGCTTCAACGACGAGGACAGCGAGCAGTACTTC	CASSFNDEDSEQYF
TRBJ2-7	-	TRBV5-1	few	TGCGCCAGCAGCTCGCAGGGGGGGACCTCCTACGAGCAGTACTTC	CASSSQGGTSYEQYF
TRBJ2-7	-	TRBV4-1	many	TGCGCCAGCAGCCATCACACAGGCGAGCAGTACTTC	CASSHHTGEQYF
TRBJ2-7	TRBD1	TRBV10-3	-	TGTGCCATCACGACAGGGGGCGAGCAGTACTTC	CAITTGGEQYF
TRBJ2-7	TRBD1	TRBV13	-	TGTGCCAGCAGCTTAACCGGTTGGCAGGGGGCCGACGAGCAGTACTTC	CASSLTGWQGADEQYF
TRBJ2-5	-	TRBV19	many	TGTGCCAGTAAACGGCGGGATGGAGAGACCCAGTACTTC	CASKRRDGETQYF
TRBJ1-3	-	TRBV12-3/TRBV12-4	-	TGTGCCAGCAGTTCCGGACAGAAAGGGACCATATATTTT	CASSSGQKGTIYF
TRBJ1-1	-	TRBV2	-	TGTGCCAGCAGTTACTCAGCACAGCTGAGGGGTGAAGCTTTCTTT	CASSYSAQLRGEAFF
TRBJ2-7	-	TRBV19	few	TGTGCCAGTAGTTTTTCCGGGCCATCACCCTACGAGCAGTACTTC	CASSFSGPSPYEQYF
TRBJ1-1	-	TRBV20-1	few	TGCAGTGCTAGAGATAGAAGTGGCGGGAACACTGAAGCTTTCTTT	CSARDRSGGNTEAFF
TRBJ2-2	-	TRBV24-1	-	TGTGCCAGCAGTGGTGGCAGTTACACCGGGGAGCTGTTTTTT	CASSGGSYTGELFF
TRBJ1-1	-	TRBV12-3/TRBV12-4	few	TGTGCCAGCACCGGAAACCTAATCGCTGAAGCTTTCTTT	CASTGNLIAEAFF
TRBJ2-7	TRBD2	TRBV20-1	-	TGCAGTGCTAGGGGCGGGAGTTGGTCCTACGAGCAGTACTTC	CSARGGSWSYEQYF
TRBJ1-3	TRBD1	TRBV25-1	many	TGTGCCAGCAGTGAAACGCAGGGGGCGAACACCATATATTTT	CASSETQGANTIYF
TRBJ2-2	-	TRBV15	many	TGTGCCACCAGCAGAGATAGGCCAATGGGGACCGGGGAGCTGTTTTTT	CATSRDRPMGTGELFF
TRBJ1-2	-	TRBV5-8	many	TGTGCCAGCAGCGTAGTCGCAGAATTTAACTATGGCTACACCTTC	CASSVVAEFNYGYTF
TRBJ1-1	-	TRBV19	many	TGTGCCAGTAGAGTGGGGTCCCAGGGAGGAGGGACTGAAGCTTTCTTT	CASRVGSQGGGTEAFF
TRBJ2-7	-	TRBV15	many	TGTGCCACCAGCAGAGATGACAGTACCTACGAGCAGTACTTC	CATSRDDSTYEQYF
TRBJ1-5	-	TRBV10-3	many	TGTGCCAGCATAGACAGTTATAGCAATCAGCCCCAGCATTTT	CASIDSYSNQPQHF
TRBJ2-7	-	TRBV4-3	few	TGCGCCAGCAGCCAGCGGTGGCAGACGAGCTCCTACGAGCAGTACTTC	CASSQRWQTSSYEQYF
TRBJ2-7	-	TRBV20-1	few	TGCAGTGCTGTGCAACTCTACGAGCAGTACTTC	CSAVQLYEQYF
TRBJ1-6	TRBD1	TRBV25-1	-	TGTGCCAGCAGTTCCCGGGACAGGGGTAATTCACCCCTCCACTTT	CASSSRDRGNSPLHF
TRBJ2-7	TRBD2	TRBV15	many	TGTGCCACCAGCAGAGTTCGGTGGGGGGGCGAGCAGTACTTC	CATSRVRWGGEQYF
TRBJ2-7	TRBD1	TRBV10-3	many	TGTGCCATCAGTGAGCCGGGACAGGGGGCAGGCGAGCAGTACTTC	CAISEPGQGAGEQYF
TRBJ1-2	TRBD1	TRBV7-2	-	TGTGCCAGCAGCTCGAACAGGGGGCGTAAAGATGGCTACACCTTC	CASSSNRGRKDGYTF
TRBJ2-7	-	TRBV12-3/TRBV12-4	few	TGTGCCAGCAGTGGGATCTACCTCTACGAGCAGTACTTC	CASSGIYLYEQYF
TRBJ2-2	-	TRBV10-3	-	TGTGCCATCAGGCCGGATCGACCCGGGGAGCTGTTTTTT	CAIRPDRPGELFF
TRBJ1-1	-	TRBV5-4	-	TGTGCCAGCAGCCCCACCGGCCCAGAGAACACTGAAGCTTTCTTT	CASSPTGPENTEAFF
TRBJ2-1	-	TRBV29-1	-	TGCAGCGTTGAGAGATCTGGGGTTGAGCAGTTCTTC	CSVERSGVEQFF
TRBJ1-4	-	TRBV6-5	few	TGTGCCAGCAGTGAGGGGGGACTGTTTTTT	CASSEGGLFF
TRBJ2-2	TRBD2	TRBV29-1	-	TGCAGCGTTGGACTAGCGGGACAAAGGGGCACCGGGGAGCTGTTTTTT	CSVGLAGQRGTGELFF
TRBJ2-1	-	TRBV29-1	-	TGCAGCGTTGATGAGGTCCCCTACAATGAGCAGTTCTTC	CSVDEVPYNEQFF
TRBJ2-2	TRBD2	TRBV7-9	-	TGTGCCAGCAGCATCACTAGCGGGGGGAATCTCGGCGGGGAGCTGTTTTTT	CASSITSGGNLGGELFF
TRBJ2-2	-	TRBV12-3/TRBV12-4	-	TGTGCCGGCAGTTCCAACACCGGGGAGCTGTTTTTT	CAGSSNTGELFF
TRBJ1-5	TRBD1	TRBV9	-	TGTGCCAGCAGCTCCCTCGGACAGGGTAGCCAGCCCCAGCATTTT	CASSSLGQGSQPQHF
TRBJ1-1	-	TRBV10-3	-	TGTGCCATCAGCCCCGACCCAGACACTGAAGCTTTCTTT	CAISPDPDTEAFF
TRBJ2-7	TRBD1	TRBV11-3	few	TGTGCCAGCAGCTTACAGGGGGTAGGAGAGCAGTACTTC	CASSLQGVGEQYF
TRBJ2-7	-	TRBV7-8	many	TGTGCCAGCAGCTTGGATGGGGGAAGCGAGCAGTACTTC	CASSLDGGSEQYF
TRBJ2-2	-	TRBV2	few	TGTGCTAGCAGTGACTGGGCGGGGTCCGGGGAGCTGTTTTTT	CASSDWAGSGELFF
TRBJ1-1	-	TRBV29-1	many	TGCAGCGCTGTCGAGGGTTTGAACACTGAAGCTTTCTTT	CSAVEGLNTEAFF
TRBJ1-5	-	TRBV15	-	TGTGCCACCAGCTTAGGCCCAGGCGGACAGCCCCAGCATTTT	CATSLGPGGQPQHF
TRBJ1-4	-	TRBV20-1	many	TGCAGTGCCATGCATGGTGAAAAACTGTTTTTT	CSAMHGEKLFF
TRBJ2-5	TRBD2	TRBV20-1	few	TGCAGTGCCCTGGGACTAGCGGGGGAAGAGACCCAGTACTTC	CSALGLAGEETQYF
TRBJ1-5	-	TRBV20-1	many	TGCAGTGCTAGACGGATACAGATCAATCAGCCCCAGCATTTT	CSARRIQINQPQHF
TRBJ2-5	-	TRBV9	-	TGTGCCAGCAGCACCCAGGGCGGGGAAGAGACCCAGTACTTC	CASSTQGGEETQYF
TRBJ2-5	TRBD2	TRBV7-9	many	TGTGCCAGCAGCTTAGATCCTAGCGGGATCGAGACCCAGTACTTC	CASSLDPSGIETQYF
TRBJ1-2	-	TRBV7-8	-	TGTGCCAGCAGTTACGAGGGCACGGGGTTACGTGGCTACACCTTC	CASSYEGTGLRGYTF
TRBJ1-4	-	TRBV29-1	many	TGCAGCGTGCGGGACGTTGCCGAAAAACTGTTTTTT	CSVRDVAEKLFF
TRBJ2-3	-	TRBV7-3	-	TGTGCCAGCAGCCAAACCCGCGACTCGGATACGCAGTATTTT	CASSQTRDSDTQYF
TRBJ2-6	-	TRBV12-3/TRBV12-4	-	-	CASSSFYICSALRANVLTF
TRBJ2-5	-	TRBV5-4	few	TGTGCCAGCAGCTTTGGTCAGGGGGGCTTCGAGACCCAGTACTTC	CASSFGQGGFETQYF
TRBJ2-7	-	TRBV10-3	many	TGTGCCATCAGTGAGGACAGGGGAGGGGGCTACGAGCAGTACTTC	CAISEDRGGGYEQYF
TRBJ1-1	TRBD1	TRBV6-1	-	TGTGCCAGCAGCGACGAGACAGGGATCACTGAAGCTTTCTTT	CASSDETGITEAFF
TRBJ1-2	-	TRBV10-2	many	TGCGCCAGCAGTGAGTCGGGCAGCTCCTATGGCTACACCTTC	CASSESGSSYGYTF
TRBJ1-5	-	TRBV6-1	-	TGTGCCAGCCGAACGTTACAGGGAGGGAATCAGCCCCAGCATTTT	CASRTLQGGNQPQHF
TRBJ1-4	-	TRBV19	few	TGTGCCAGTAGTAGGAAAGGGAAGAATAATGAAAAACTGTTTTTT	CASSRKGKNNEKLFF
TRBJ2-7	TRBD1	TRBV29-1	many	TGCAGCGTTGAGAAGACAGGGGCTCTCTACGAGCAGTACTTC	CSVEKTGALYEQYF
TRBJ1-5	TRBD1	TRBV10-2	many	TGCGCCAGCAGATCGGACAGGGCGAATCAGCCCCAGCATTTT	CASRSDRANQPQHF